These 29 T cell receptor beta chains share one sample of origin, sequenced in a study of blood T cell repertoires in COVID-19 (dated by TCRdb to 2019 to 2021). The library was generated by the immunoSEQ multiplex PCR assay. The table comes from immuneACCESS by way of TCRdb, which keeps in-frame sequences with V and J called. Part of the clones is missing from these tables; in studies checked, under half for an unresolved V gene and the rest for unknown reasons. The sample table shows more than 110,000 clones, and approximately 80% are seen once. The ten largest clones add up to 4.5% of the sample. The sample taken for sequencing was peripheral blood. Receptors originate from a woman over 75 with active or convalescent COVID-19.

This chain uses TRBV7-3 with TRBJ2-1; weak D call: TRBD1 (5 bases). Trimming pared 3 bases from V and 5 bases from J, leaving 5 bases between. Per the germline V gene, CDR1 is SGHTA and CDR2 is FQGTGA. The CDR3 is 12 residues long. The CDR3 region has the DNA TGTGCCAGCAGCTTCAGGGACAATGAGCAGTTCTTC. This codes for CASSFRDNEQFF.

The chain employs TRBV2 and TRBJ1-2; 9 nucleotides agree with TRBD1. Trimming took 9 bases from V and 2 from J; bases not matched to a gene: 4. The CDR3 has 13 residues. Germline loops: CDR1 SNHLY, CDR2 FYNNEI. CDR3 region: CARRGQGNYGYTF. As DNA, the CDR3 is TGTGCCAGACGTGGACAGGGGAACTATGGCTACACCTTC.

There are a few counts of this clone. The chain employs TRBV19 and TRBJ1-1; weak D call: TRBD1 (6 bases). The germline CDR1 and CDR2 sequences are LNHDA and SQIVND (reference sequence). V shed 6 bases and J shed 3 bases, with 14 bases lying between them. CDR3 length: 14 amino acids. CDR3 in DNA: TGTGCCAGTAGGTCAGGGCAGGGGTACACTGAAGCTTTCTTT. Translation: CASRSGQGYTEAFF.

This chain joins TRBV7-9 and TRBJ1-3; maybe TRBD1 (6 bases). Germline loops: CDR1 SEHNR, CDR2 FQNEAQ (reference sequence). CDR3 length equals 18 residues. V lost 5 bases, J lost 3 bases, and 23 bases lay in between. For the CDR3, the DNA is TGTGCCAGCAGCCCCCCATACCGGGGGGCAGGGGATGGAAACACCATATATTTT. Translation gives CASSPPYRGAGDGNTIYF.

This clone was counted a few times. The gene calls are TRBV28 and TRBJ1-6; tentatively, D is TRBD1 (5 bases). This CDR3 has 15 amino acids. Germline CDR1 is MDHEN and CDR2 is SYDVKM. V was pared by 1 base and J by 10 bases, with 14 bases between. CDR3 amino acids: CASSLSAGGTSPLHF. As DNA, the CDR3 is TGTGCCAGCAGTTTATCGGCCGGGGGGACGTCACCCCTCCACTTT.

This rearrangement joins TRBV7-9 to TRBJ2-2, with TRBD1 matching over 7 bases. In germline, CDR1 is SEHNR, CDR2 FQNEAQ (reference sequence). The CDR3 has 16 amino acids. V lost 2 bases to trimming and J lost 6 bases; unmatched junction nucleotides: 9. CDR3 nucleotides: TGTGCCAGCAGCTTACTGACAGGGATTTTCCCCGGGGAGCTGTTTTTT. Translated, it gives CASSLLTGIFPGELFF.

The chain couples TRBV24-1 to TRBJ2-2; D possibly corresponds to TRBD1 (5 bases). The germline V gene has CDR1 KGHDR and CDR2 SFDVKD. This CDR3 is 15 amino acids long. The ends were cut back, 2 bases at V and 0 bases at J, with 6 bases in the middle. The CDR3 DNA is TGTGCCACCAGTGATTGGACAACGAACACCGGGGAGCTGTTTTTT. Protein sequence: CATSDWTTNTGELFF.

This clone occurred a few times. This rearrangement joins TRBV18 to TRBJ1-5; 9 nucleotides line up with TRBD1. CDR1 and CDR2 from the germline V gene are KGHSH and LQKENI. The CDR3 has 17 residues. Trimming removed 0 bases from V and 4 bases from J; junction bases left unmatched: 7. The CDR3 nucleotides read TGTGCCAGCTCACCACCGGGGACAGGGCCGGGAAATCAGCCCCAGCATTTT. Its protein is CASSPPGTGPGNQPQHF. The variable domain in full, with the rest retrieved from reference TRBV18 and TRBJ1-5, is NAGVMQNPRHLVRRRGQEARLRCSPMKGHSHVYWYRQLPEEGLKFMVYLQKENIIDESGMPKERFSAEFPKEGPSILRIQQVVRGDSAAYFCASSPPGTGPGNQPQHFGDGTRLSIL.

The chain joins TRBV3-1 (or the pseudogene TRBV3-2) to TRBJ1-1; TRBD1 matches at 9 bases. The CDR3 consists of 19 residues. Trimming at V came to 0 bases and at J to 5 bases, leaving 16 bases not matched to a gene. Germline V gene data show CDR1 as LGHDT and CDR2 as YNNKEL (reference sequence). CDR3 DNA: TGTGCCAGCAGCCAAGAGACCCGGGACAGGGTGAAGTCGAAGACTGAAGCTTTCTTT. Amino acids: CASSQETRDRVKSKTEAFF.

In its sample, this clone was seen a few times. J is TRBJ2-4 and V is TRBV28; D might be TRBD1 (6 bases). V lost 4 bases, J lost 9 bases, and 16 bases lay in between. The germline CDR1 and CDR2 sequences are MDHEN and SYDVKM. The CDR3 has 14 amino acids. CDR3 DNA sequence: TGTGCCAGCAGTTCCCAACAACAGGGTACCATTCAGTACTTC. It specifies CASSSQQQGTIQYF.

This chain joins TRBV3-1 (or the pseudogene TRBV3-2) and TRBJ2-5; D is ambiguous. CDR1 and CDR2 (germline): LGHDT, YNNKEL (reference sequence). V was clipped by 3 bases and J by 0 bases, with 11 bases between them. The CDR3 covers 15 residues. CDR3 DNA sequence: TGTGCCAGCAGCCAGGTTAGCTTGGACCAAGAGACCCAGTACTTC. Amino acid sequence: CASSQVSLDQETQYF.

The chain is built from TRBV5-1 and TRBJ1-1; 8 bases align to TRBD1. Germline CDR1 and CDR2: SGHRS and YFSETQ. V trimming: 1 base; J trimming: 6 bases; junction bases outside the gene matches: 8. The CDR3 has 15 residues. The CDR3 region is CASSLTAGGVSEAFF. The CDR3 DNA sequence: TGCGCCAGCAGCTTGACCGCAGGGGGCGTTTCTGAAGCTTTCTTT.

The J gene is TRBJ2-6, the V gene TRBV6-1; tentative D call: TRBD1 (5 bases). CDR3 length: 16 amino acids. CDR1 MNHNS and CDR2 SASEGT come from the germline V gene. The germline V and J ends were trimmed by 4 bases and 1 base, with 11 bases remaining between them. DNA for the CDR3: TGTGCCAGCAGTGTGGGGCCAGATTCTGGGGCCAACGTCCTGACTTTC. Translation: CASSVGPDSGANVLTF.

The chain combines TRBV28 with TRBJ1-6; TRBD1 might be the D (5 bases). With 7 bases removed from V and 0 bases from J, the gap between germline ends came to 16 bases. The CDR3 is 17 residues long. Germline V lookup: CDR1 MDHEN, CDR2 SYDVKM. The CDR3 loop reads CASTRASRSSYNSPLHF. The CDR3 DNA follows: TGTGCCAGCACCAGGGCAAGCAGGAGCTCCTATAATTCACCCCTCCACTTT.

In DNA, the CDR3 is TGTGCCAGCAGCTTAGCCAGGGGGAGGACTAATGAAAAACTGTTTTTT. It is translated as CASSLARGRTNEKLFF. This chain links TRBV7-6 with TRBJ1-4, with 7 bases identical to TRBD1. V shed 0 bases, J shed 2 bases, and the junction held 3 bases outside the gene matches. This CDR3 contains 16 residues. Per the germline V gene, CDR1 is SGHVS and CDR2 is FNYEAQ.

This clone was seen more than once but under ten times. J is TRBJ2-6 and V is TRBV5-1; the D is unclear. CDR1 is SGHRS and CDR2 is YFSETQ in the germline V gene. The ends were cut back, 3 bases at V and 0 bases at J, with 4 bases in the middle. CDR3 length equals 14 residues. The CDR3 DNA follows: TGCGCCAGCAGCTATCGCTCTGGGGCCAACGTCCTGACTTTC. This sequence encodes CASSYRSGANVLTF.

The chain links TRBV3-1 (or the pseudogene TRBV3-2) to TRBJ2-5; maybe TRBD1 (6 bases). Germline CDR1 is LGHDT and CDR2 is YNNKEL (reference sequence). The CDR3 contains 13 residues. The V and J ends lost 3 bases and 2 bases respectively, with 7 bases between them. CDR3 amino acids: CASSHGQQETQYF. The CDR3 DNA reads as TGTGCCAGCAGCCACGGACAGCAAGAGACCCAGTACTTC.

This chain joins TRBV6-5 and TRBJ1-4; D unresolved. CDR1 is MNHEY, CDR2 SVGAGI, per germline. The CDR3 length is 15 residues. V lost 8 bases and J 11 bases, leaving 24 bases between the germline ends. CDR3 in DNA: TGTGCCAGCTCAGCCGGAGCCAAAATCTACGGGAAACTGTTTTTT. Amino acid sequence: CASSAGAKIYGKLFF.

The genes are TRBV30 and TRBJ1-3, with a weak D call TRBD1 (5 bases). Germline CDR1 and CDR2: GTSNPN and SVGIG (reference sequence). Trimming took off 3 bases at V and 0 bases at J, with 15 bases between the two ends. This CDR3 has 16 residues. CDR3 loop: CAWRYYRISSGNTIYF. Written as DNA, the CDR3 is TGTGCCTGGAGATACTACAGGATCAGCTCTGGAAACACCATATATTTT.

V and J are TRBV6-1 and TRBJ2-2, with TRBD2 identical over 7 bases. The CDR3 runs to 16 residues. After removal of 4 bases from V and 1 base from J, the junction contained 6 bases not matched to a gene. Germline V gene data show CDR1 as MNHNS and CDR2 as SASEGT. The DNA of the CDR3 is TGTGCCAGCAGTGGTTTCGGACTAGAGAACACCGGGGAGCTGTTTTTT. The encoded protein is CASSGFGLENTGELFF.

The CDR3, as DNA: TGTGCCAGCAGCCCCATCGGTTACTCTGGAAACACCATATATTTT. It specifies CASSPIGYSGNTIYF. The chain carries TRBV3-1 (or the pseudogene TRBV3-2) and TRBJ1-3; no firm D call. The CDR3 loop spans 15 amino acids. Trimming removed 4 bases from V and 0 bases from J, with 10 bases in between. Germline values: CDR1 LGHDT, CDR2 YNNKEL (reference sequence).

The rearrangement uses TRBV3-1 (or the pseudogene TRBV3-2) and TRBJ2-1, with 9 bases that match TRBD1. Germline V gives CDR1 LGHDT, CDR2 YNNKEL (reference sequence). The CDR3 spans 15 residues. The ends lost 7 bases at V and 2 bases at J; junction bases unmatched: 6. CDR3 nucleotide sequence: TGTGCCAGCAAGTTGGGACAGGGAGCCTACAATGAGCAGTTCTTC. Translated: CASKLGQGAYNEQFF.

With respect to this clone: This same CDR3 is encoded by further DNA sequences in the sample. The chain uses TRBV7-8 and TRBJ2-1; weak D call: TRBD1 (5 bases). Trimming shortened V by 1 base and J by 4 bases, and 5 bases separated the two germline ends. Germline loops: CDR1 SGHVS, CDR2 FQNEAQ. The CDR3 has 13 residues. The CDR3 protein is CASSLGQYNEQFF. The CDR3 nucleotides read TGTGCCAGCAGCTTAGGACAGTACAATGAGCAGTTCTTC. The full variable domain, in which reference TRBV7-8 and TRBJ2-1 provide the parts outside the CDR3, is GAGVSQSPRYKVAKRGQDVALRCDPISGHVSLFWYQQALGQGPEFLTYFQNEAQLDKSGLPSDRFFAERPEGSVSTLKIQRTQQEDSAVYLCASSLGQYNEQFFGPGTRLTVL.

The chain links TRBV28 to TRBJ1-5; TRBD1 matches at 7 bases. The CDR3 length is 12 residues. Germline values: CDR1 MDHEN, CDR2 SYDVKM. The V and J ends lost 7 bases and 11 bases, in that order; junction bases with no gene match: 8. CDR3 protein: CASMLQGQAQHF. CDR3 in DNA: TGTGCCAGCATGCTACAGGGGCAGGCCCAGCATTTT. Full variable domain (missing parts from reference TRBV28 and TRBJ1-5): DVKVTQSSRYLVKRTGEKVFLECVQDMDHENMFWYRQDPGLGLRLIYFSYDVKMKEKGDIPEGYSVSREKKERFSLILESASTNQTSMYLCASMLQGQAQHFGDGTRLSIL.

This rearrangement joins TRBV5-1 to TRBJ1-4; D uncertain. This CDR3 is 12 amino acids long. Germline V CDR1 and CDR2: SGHRS, YFSETQ. With 0 bases removed from V and 14 bases from J, the gap between germline ends came to 11 bases. The chain's CDR3 is CASSLEAGRLFF. The DNA for the CDR3 is TGCGCCAGCAGCTTGGAGGCAGGTCGGCTGTTTTTT.

This clone was counted between two and nine times. The chain links TRBV11-2 to TRBJ2-7; tentative D call: TRBD2 (6 bases). This CDR3 is built from 15 residues. V lost 0 bases and J 4 bases, leaving 13 bases between the germline ends. Germline loops: CDR1 SGHAT, CDR2 FQNNGV. The CDR3 DNA is TGTGCCAGCAGCTTAGATTTCGGGACTCAGTACGAGCAGTACTTC. It is translated as CASSLDFGTQYEQYF.

The chain uses TRBV5-1 and TRBJ2-1, with TRBD2 matching 11 bases. V gave up 4 bases and J gave up 6 bases; unmatched junction bases: 6. The CDR3 extends over 15 amino acids. Looked up from germline, CDR1 is SGHRS and CDR2 is YFSETQ. The CDR3 here is CASSEPSGGPNEQFF. The CDR3 DNA reads as TGCGCCAGCAGCGAGCCTAGCGGGGGGCCCAATGAGCAGTTCTTC.

The chain recombines TRBV9 with TRBJ1-4; D is possibly TRBD1 (6 bases). The CDR3 sequence is 18 residues long. Between the trimmed V and J ends, which lost 4 bases and 5 bases, there was a span of 24 bases. Germline CDR1 and CDR2: SGDLS and YYNGEE. The CDR3 DNA reads TGTGCCAGCAGCCTTGGGGGCAGGGCGGCCCCGAAGAATGAAAAACTGTTTTTT. This translates into CASSLGGRAAPKNEKLFF.

The chain carries TRBV5-4 and TRBJ2-2; D possibly corresponds to TRBD1 (6 bases). The germline V and J ends were trimmed by 0 bases and 2 bases, with 11 bases remaining between them. The CDR3 runs to 16 residues. Germline-derived CDR1 and CDR2 are SGHNT and YYREEE (reference sequence). DNA for the CDR3: TGTGCCAGCAGCTTGGCTGGGACATACAACACCGGGGAGCTGTTTTTT. This codes for CASSLAGTYNTGELFF.